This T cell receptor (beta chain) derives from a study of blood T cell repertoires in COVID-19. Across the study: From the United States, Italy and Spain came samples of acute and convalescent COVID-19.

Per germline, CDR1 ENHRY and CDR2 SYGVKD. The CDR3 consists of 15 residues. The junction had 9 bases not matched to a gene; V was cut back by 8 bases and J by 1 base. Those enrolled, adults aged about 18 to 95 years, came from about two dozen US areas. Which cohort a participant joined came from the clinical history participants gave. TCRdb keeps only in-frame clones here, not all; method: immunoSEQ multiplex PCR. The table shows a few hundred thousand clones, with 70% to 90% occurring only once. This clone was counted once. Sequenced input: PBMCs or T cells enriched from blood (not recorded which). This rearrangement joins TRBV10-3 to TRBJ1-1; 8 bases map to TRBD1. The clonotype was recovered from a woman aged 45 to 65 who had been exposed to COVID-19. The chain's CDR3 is CAIGGRGPRNTEAFF. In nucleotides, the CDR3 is TGTGCCATCGGAGGCAGGGGGCCGCGGAACACTGAAGCTTTCTTT.